The source of this T cell receptor beta chain is a study of blood T cells in healthy people across ages. Study information: Researchers report that template switching captured about one barcoded beta molecule per two T cells. General observations from the study: The donors' CMV status was not determined, possibly confounding changes in expanded clonotypes.

The sample providers were healthy Caucasian people from Russia, aged about 6 to 95. As for this clonotype: Its antigen is as yet unknown.

V gave up 5 bases and J gave up 2 bases, with 17 bases separating them. CDR1 is SGHTA and CDR2 is FQGNSA in the germline V gene. This CDR3 region has 16 residues. A second PCR, run for about 7 to 11 cycles, used a sample-barcoded 5' primer plus a J-beta primer mix. Each CDR3 protein gets one entry after TCRdb re-called the 5' RACE reads with MiXCR. Here the sample spans about 1.7 million distinct CDR3 sequences, 25% to 30% being singletons. The source of this sequence is a woman in her twenties or thirties in good health. V and J are TRBV7-2 and TRBJ2-3, with D possibly being TRBD1 or TRBD2 (5 bases each). The sequenced sample was blood. The CDR3 sequence is CASSVKGQEATDTQYF. DNA of the CDR3: TGTGCCAGCAGCGTAAAGGGGCAGGAGGCCACAGATACGCAGTATTTT. Full variable domain (missing parts from reference TRBV7-2 and TRBJ2-3): GAGVSQSPSNKVTEKGKDVELRCDPISGHTALYWYRQSLGQGLEFLIYFQGNSAPDKSGLPSDRFSAERTGGSVSTLTIQRTQQEDSAVYLCASSVKGQEATDTQYFGPGTRLTVL.